This record looks at one T cell receptor beta chain sequence and its context. This clone was seen a single time. The clone's antigen remains unknown. Nothing much larger sits one base from this clone, and base qualities are not available. This sample was included in a study of cytomegalovirus exposure and HLA in healthy donors (TCRdb year 2017). About the study as a whole: According to a later analysis, the 100 to 150 validation repertoires were produced on the same platform as the roughly 700 repertoires of the first cohort. High-throughput TCR immunosequencing, statistical association of individual TCRs with disease status, and machine learning were combined to predict cytomegalovirus infection status. Besides the first cohort of approximately 670 subjects, a separate validation cohort made up of 120 different subjects was used. The study aimed to test whether signatures of past pathogen exposure could be identified by cataloging public T cell receptors.

Donors formed part of the validation cohort, which comprised some 120 subjects and was distinct from the first cohort of under 850 subjects. Including the terminal cysteine and phenylalanine, the CDR3 comprises 13 residues. Only the CDR3 DNA stays, 39 bases, in frame from base 1. In the germline V gene, CDR1 corresponds to MNHNS and CDR2 to SASEGT. V loses 6 bases of germline sequence and J loses 5 bases, and the interval between the two ends is 11 bases. The library was prepared using the immunoSEQ multiplex PCR assay. The original methods were these. A statistical classification framework was built for diagnosing cytomegalovirus status from the catalog of TCR beta chain sequences. The table comes from immuneACCESS by way of TCRdb, which keeps in-frame sequences with V and J called. Part of the clones is missing from these tables; in studies checked, under half for an unresolved V gene and the rest for unknown reasons. V, J and clone size are those of that table, while D and trimming were read from the DNA. A total of around 160,000 clones appear in this sample, 80% to 85% of them only once. About 10% of the sample comes from the top ten.

Overall study outcomes, separate from this receptor: Subsequent analysis determined that TCRs grouped into clusters in the first cohort also showed a tendency toward co-occurrence across the approximately 120 validation repertoires, and 85% to 95% of cluster scores exceeded 0. The study gave a list of over 150 TCR beta chains associated with cytomegalovirus. While some public TCRs were present in many individuals, most TCR sequences turned up only very rarely across donors. The authors suggested that the approach could potentially be extended to other disease states and immunological phenotypes. In both the original and validation cohorts, the classifier was reported to diagnose cytomegalovirus status with high specificity and sensitivity. All 120 repertoires were used to score co-occurrence in the validation cohort in a later analysis, because that analysis had no HLA typing for the cohort. In vitro tests confirmed that a few of the cytomegalovirus-associated TCR beta chains recognize cytomegalovirus antigens.

Sequenced sample: PBMCs. The receptor comes from a young man in good health and CMV-seropositive. The sequence joins TRBV6-1 to TRBJ1-5; the D segment could be TRBD1, given 6 matching bases. This receptor carries the CDR3 CASRDSLDQPQHF. The DNA sequence is given as TGTGCCAGCAGGGACAGCTTGGATCAGCCCCAGCATTTT.